Each of the 29 T cell receptor beta chains below was sequenced from the same sample in a study of blood T cells in healthy people across ages. It was with a sample-barcoded 5' primer and a J-beta primer mix that a second PCR of about 7 to 12 cycles was run. Using its own MiXCR run on the 5' RACE reads, TCRdb lists one record per CDR3 protein. The sample carries over 1,300,000 distinct CDR3 sequences, 55% to 75% recorded once. The sequencing input was blood. These receptors were taken from a man in his late teens or twenties in good health.

The rearrangement links TRBV20-1 to TRBJ2-7; 15 bases match TRBD2. Germline lookup yields CDR1 DFQATT and CDR2 SNEGSKA (reference sequence). The CDR3 is 16 amino acids. The V gene end was trimmed by 6 bases and the J gene end by 6 bases; junction bases not matched to a gene: 12. The CDR3 here is CSAIWTSGRAYSEQYF. The CDR3 DNA reads TGCAGTGCCATTTGGACTAGCGGGAGGGCCTATAGCGAGCAGTACTTC.

This rearrangement joins TRBV15 to TRBJ1-6; perhaps TRBD1 as D (5 bases). The germline gives CDR1 LNHNV, CDR2 YYDKDF (reference sequence). The CDR3 has 18 residues. With 0 bases removed from V and 6 bases from J, the gap between germline ends came to 18 bases. CDR3 sequence: CATSRDYLRDGFNSPLHF. The DNA for the CDR3 is TGTGCCACCAGCAGAGACTACTTACGGGACGGATTTAATTCACCCCTCCACTTT.

The chain carries TRBV12-3 or TRBV12-4 and TRBJ1-4; maybe TRBD1 (6 bases). Trimming took off 6 bases at V and 12 bases at J, with 29 bases between the two ends. The CDR3 spans 17 residues. CDR3 coding DNA: TGTGCCAGCAGGGGCCCTCTCCAGGACAGCCCCTTAGGGGAACTGTTTTTT. Its protein is CASRGPLQDSPLGELFF.

This clonotype was seen a few times. The rearrangement links TRBV29-1 to TRBJ1-2; 8 bases match TRBD1. From germline, CDR1 is SQVTM and CDR2 ANQGSEA. The CDR3 runs 14 residues. V was pared by 4 bases and J by 7 bases, with 11 bases of the junction left unmatched. DNA for the CDR3: TGCAGCGTTGTTCTATGGCAGGGGGCAGGTGGCTACACCTTC. Translating it yields CSVVLWQGAGGYTF.

This clonotype was seen a single time. The junction does not match germline at one end; this may be a read error. This chain joins TRBV6-2 or TRBV6-3 and TRBJ1-5; no clear D. The CDR3 spans 15 residues. Germline values: CDR1 MNHEY, CDR2 SVGEGT. The CDR3 protein is CASSYVARASGDFNF. The CDR3 DNA reads TGTGCCAGCAGTTACGTCGCAAGGGCGTCGGGAGATTTCAATTTT.

This clonotype was detected once. The chain joins TRBV12-3 or TRBV12-4 to TRBJ2-7, with TRBD1 identical over 7 bases. The length of the CDR3 is 16 residues. Trimming cost V 5 bases and J 3 bases; bases outside gene matches: 13. The CDR3 is CASSRFEVGTDYEQYF. The CDR3 bases are TGTGCCAGCAGTAGATTTGAAGTAGGGACAGACTACGAGCAGTACTTC.

The chain employs TRBV20-1 and TRBJ1-2, with D perhaps TRBD1 (5 bases). This CDR3 region has 12 residues. The V gene's germline CDR1 is DFQATT and CDR2 SNEGSKA (reference sequence). V shed 3 bases and J shed 8 bases, with 13 bases lying between them. The CDR3 sequence is CSARSYRGGYTF. Written as DNA, the CDR3 is TGCAGTGCTAGGTCCTATAGGGGAGGCTACACCTTC.

This chain links TRBV20-1 with TRBJ1-2; possible D gene TRBD1, 5 bases. CDR3 size: 14 residues. Germline assignment: CDR1 DFQATT and CDR2 SNEGSKA (reference sequence). V gave up 6 bases and J gave up 1 base, with 15 bases separating them. The DNA of the CDR3 is TGCAGTGCCCCGGGGCCGGGCTATAACTATGGCTACACCTTC. The encoded protein is CSAPGPGYNYGYTF.

V is TRBV4-2 and J is TRBJ2-1; D may be TRBD2 (6 bases). Trimming took 0 bases from V and 13 from J, leaving 13 bases between them. This CDR3 is 13 amino acids long. From germline, CDR1 is LGHNA and CDR2 YNFKEQ. The CDR3 here is CASSQDRGAGQFF. The CDR3 DNA follows: TGTGCCAGCAGCCAAGATCGGGGAGCGGGTCAGTTCTTC.

This clonotype appeared a few times. The genes are TRBV7-2 and TRBJ2-5, with unresolved D. The germline V gene encodes CDR1 SGHTA and CDR2 FQGNSA. V was shortened by 5 bases and J by 2 bases, with 15 bases between the two germline ends. The CDR3 is 15 residues long. The CDR3 nucleotides read TGTGCCAGCAGCCACGCCCCCGGACGACAAGAGACCCAGTACTTC. As protein: CASSHAPGRQETQYF.

This clonotype came up a few times. The CDR3 DNA reads TGTGCCAGCAGCAGAGGGATGTTGGAAGAGACCCAGTACTTC. It encodes CASSRGMLEETQYF. The genes are TRBV6-1 and TRBJ2-5; D might be TRBD2 (5 bases). The germline V gene has CDR1 MNHNS and CDR2 SASEGT. Trimming stripped 6 bases from V and 3 bases from J, with 14 bases between. This CDR3 is built from 14 residues.

This clonotype showed up just a few times. The genes are TRBV2 and TRBJ2-1; 9 bases match TRBD2. This CDR3 comprises 19 residues. V shed 3 bases and J 0 bases; nucleotides not matched to a gene: 12. CDR1 is SNHLY, CDR2 FYNNEI, per germline. CDR3 coding DNA: TGTGCCAGCAGTGATCGGTCGGGGGCGGGAGGGAGCTCCTACAATGAGCAGTTCTTC. Protein: CASSDRSGAGGSSYNEQFF.

This clonotype was observed a handful of times. The rearrangement uses TRBV4-1 and TRBJ1-1, with D hard to call. There are 13 residues in the CDR3. CDR1 and CDR2 (germline): MGHRA, YSYEKL. Trimming removed 0 bases at V and 1 base at J, with 3 bases between. In nucleotides, the CDR3 is TGCGCCAGCAGCCAAGAACAGAACACTGAAGCTTTCTTT. Protein: CASSQEQNTEAFF.

The chain couples TRBV3-1 to TRBJ2-5, with 7 bases aligning to TRBD2. The V gene's germline CDR1 is LGHDT and CDR2 YNNKEL (reference sequence). Unmatched junction bases numbered 5, after V lost 6 bases and J lost 4 bases. This CDR3 contains 13 residues. The CDR3 protein is CASRGSGTETQYF. The CDR3 DNA is TGTGCCAGCAGAGGCAGCGGGACAGAGACCCAGTACTTC.

This clonotype was detected a few times. This chain connects TRBV5-1 to TRBJ2-7, with unresolved D. V was cut by 0 bases and J by 5 bases, with 12 bases left in between. CDR1 and CDR2 from the germline V gene are SGHRS and YFSETQ. The CDR3 sequence is 14 residues long. CDR3 DNA: TGCGCCAGCAGCTTGGGAGGTTTGATGAACGAGCAGTACTTC. Translated, it gives CASSLGGLMNEQYF.

The chain carries TRBV13 and TRBJ2-3, with D perhaps TRBD2 (5 bases). V was pared by 1 base and J by 7 bases, with 9 bases between. The CDR3 is 13 amino acids. The germline V gene has CDR1 PRHDT and CDR2 FYEKMQ (reference sequence). CDR3 DNA sequence: TGTGCCAGCAGCTTAGAGGAGGCGAATACGCAGTATTTT. Its translation: CASSLEEANTQYF.

This chain connects TRBV3-1 to TRBJ1-2, with D possibly TRBD1 on 5 matching bases. Trimming took off 1 base at V and 8 bases at J, with 17 bases between the two ends. Germline CDR1 is LGHDT and CDR2 is YNNKEL (reference sequence). This CDR3 has 15 residues. CDR3 residues: CASSQVVGTDGGYTF. The CDR3 DNA is TGTGCCAGCAGCCAAGTGGTAGGGACGGACGGCGGCTACACCTTC.

This clonotype has just a few counts. The chain has TRBV29-1 and TRBJ2-1, with TRBD2 matching 14 bases. Losses at the gene ends were 6 bases for V and 1 base for J; bases not matched to a gene: 5. CDR3 length: 16 residues. The germline CDR1 and CDR2 sequences are SQVTM and ANQGSEA. For the CDR3, the DNA is TGCAGCGTCCGAGGGACTAGCGGGAGATCCTACAATGAGCAGTTCTTC. Residues: CSVRGTSGRSYNEQFF.

This rearrangement joins TRBV20-1 to TRBJ2-7, with 10 bases matching TRBD2. The length of the CDR3 is 16 residues. Germline CDR1 DFQATT, CDR2 SNEGSKA (reference sequence). V shed 0 bases and J 7 bases; nucleotides not matched to a gene: 12. CDR3: CSARDLGPGLAWEQYF. In DNA, the CDR3 is TGCAGTGCTAGAGATCTAGGGCCGGGACTAGCGTGGGAGCAGTACTTC.

The V call is TRBV20-1, the J call TRBJ2-5; a possible D gene is TRBD1 (5 bases). V dropped 5 bases and J dropped 0 bases, with 7 bases sitting between them. The CDR3 sequence is 12 residues long. Germline assignment: CDR1 DFQATT and CDR2 SNEGSKA (reference sequence). The CDR3 bases are TGCAGTGCTTCGGACAACCAAGAGACCCAGTACTTC. This sequence encodes CSASDNQETQYF.

This clonotype was seen only a few times. This chain's CDR3 is CASSYSLVLGSGGQPQHF. The DNA of the CDR3 is TGTGCCAGCAGTTACTCGTTGGTTTTGGGGTCAGGGGGACAGCCCCAGCATTTT. The chain combines TRBV6-2 or TRBV6-3 with TRBJ1-5; 7 nucleotides match TRBD1. The CDR3 is made up of 18 amino acids. The germline V gene encodes CDR1 MNHEY and CDR2 SVGEGT. The ends lost 0 bases at V and 7 bases at J; junction bases unmatched: 15.

The V gene is TRBV29-1, the J gene TRBJ2-5, with no clear D. V lost 5 bases to trimming and J lost 4 bases, with 26 bases between them. The CDR3 runs 17 residues. The V gene's germline CDR1 is SQVTM and CDR2 ANQGSEA. The DNA for the CDR3 is TGCAGCGTTCTTTGGGTTGAGGTCGGCGGCTCGGGAGAGACCCAGTACTTC. It specifies CSVLWVEVGGSGETQYF. The variable domain in full, with the rest retrieved from reference TRBV29-1 and TRBJ2-5, is SAVISQKPSRDICQRGTSLTIQCQVDSQVTMMFWYRQQPGQSLTLIATANQGSEATYESGFVIDKFPISRPNLTFSTLTVSNMSPEDSSIYLCSVLWVEVGGSGETQYFGPGTRLLVL.

V is TRBV12-3 or TRBV12-4 and J is TRBJ1-3, with unresolved D. With 6 bases removed from V and 0 bases from J, the gap between germline ends came to 12 bases. The CDR3 runs 15 residues. The DNA for the CDR3 is TGTGCCAGCAGCGCGGGGAGCTCCTCTGGAAACACCATATATTTT. Protein product: CASSAGSSSGNTIYF.

This chain connects TRBV12-3 or TRBV12-4 to TRBJ2-5; 9 bases agree with TRBD2. This CDR3 has 15 amino acids. V was clipped by 5 bases and J by 3 bases; unmatched bases: 7. CDR3 loop: CASSRGLAREETQYF. CDR3 DNA: TGTGCCAGCAGTCGAGGACTAGCGAGAGAAGAGACCCAGTACTTC.

This chain uses TRBV11-2 with TRBJ2-5; 7 bases map to TRBD1. The V and J ends lost 8 bases and 5 bases, in that order; junction bases with no gene match: 8. There are 13 residues in the CDR3. Looked up from germline, CDR1 is SGHAT and CDR2 is FQNNGV. As DNA, the CDR3 is TGTGCCAGCGTGACAAGGGGGCACGAGACCCAGTACTTC. Encoded protein: CASVTRGHETQYF.

The CDR3 nucleotides read TGTGCCAGTAGTACACGAGGGAGGCGGGAGACCCAGTACTTC. The encoded protein is CASSTRGRRETQYF. The chain joins TRBV19 to TRBJ2-7; tentatively, D is TRBD2 (6 bases). The J call could be wrong; TRBJ2-5 is a better fit for the DNA end. There are 14 residues in the CDR3. Germline lookup yields CDR1 LNHDA and CDR2 SQIVND (reference sequence).

The chain has TRBV3-1 and TRBJ2-7; tentatively, D is TRBD1 (6 bases). V lost 5 bases, J lost 3 bases, and 14 bases lay in between. CDR3 size: 14 residues. Germline CDR1 is LGHDT and CDR2 is YNNKEL (reference sequence). The CDR3 sequence is CASSTDRGYYEQYF. The DNA of the CDR3 is TGTGCCAGCAGCACGGACAGAGGATACTACGAGCAGTACTTC.

The chain recombines TRBV7-2 with TRBJ1-4, with a weak D call TRBD1 (6 bases). The germline gives CDR1 SGHTA, CDR2 FQGNSA. This CDR3 spans 16 amino acids. V was trimmed by 5 bases and J by 7 bases, leaving 20 bases between them. CDR3 DNA: TGTGCCAGCAGCGCCTCTAGGGGGGGCGGTGGTGAAAAACTGTTTTTT. It specifies CASSASRGGGGEKLFF. Complete variable domain (other parts from reference TRBV7-2 and TRBJ1-4): GAGVSQSPSNKVTEKGKDVELRCDPISGHTALYWYRQSLGQGLEFLIYFQGNSAPDKSGLPSDRFSAERTGGSVSTLTIQRTQQEDSAVYLCASSASRGGGGEKLFFGSGTQLSVL.

The V and J genes are TRBV6-5 and TRBJ1-1; D is ambiguous. With 0 bases removed from V and 5 bases from J, the gap between germline ends came to 7 bases. Per germline, CDR1 MNHEY and CDR2 SVGAGI. This CDR3 contains 13 residues. Here the CDR3 DNA reads TGTGCCAGCAGTTACTCGGGTCAGACTGAAGCTTTCTTT. It is translated as CASSYSGQTEAFF.